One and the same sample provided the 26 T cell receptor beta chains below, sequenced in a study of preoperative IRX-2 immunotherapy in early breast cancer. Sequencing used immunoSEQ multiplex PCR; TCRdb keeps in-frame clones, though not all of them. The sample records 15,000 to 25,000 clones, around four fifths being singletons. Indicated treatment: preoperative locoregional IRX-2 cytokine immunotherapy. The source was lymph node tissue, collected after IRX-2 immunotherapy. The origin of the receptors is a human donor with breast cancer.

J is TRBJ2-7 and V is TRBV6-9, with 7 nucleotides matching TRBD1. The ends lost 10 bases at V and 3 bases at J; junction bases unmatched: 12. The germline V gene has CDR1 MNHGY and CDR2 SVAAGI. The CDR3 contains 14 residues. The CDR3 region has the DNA TGTGCCATGGGCGAGGGGGCGGCGATCTACGAGCAGTACTTC. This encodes CAMGEGAAIYEQYF.

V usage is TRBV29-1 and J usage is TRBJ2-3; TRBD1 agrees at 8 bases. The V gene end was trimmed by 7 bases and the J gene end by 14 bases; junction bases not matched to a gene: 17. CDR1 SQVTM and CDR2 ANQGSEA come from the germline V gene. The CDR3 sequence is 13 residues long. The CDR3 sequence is CSAHPGTGSLGYF. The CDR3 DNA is TGCAGCGCTCATCCGGGGACAGGCAGCTTAGGGTATTTT.

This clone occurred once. The CDR3 nucleotides are TGCAGCGTGGACAGCCAAGGGGAGACCCAGTACTTC. Translating it yields CSVDSQGETQYF. The chain couples TRBV29-1 to TRBJ2-5; maybe TRBD1 (6 bases). Between the trimmed V and J ends, which lost 6 bases and 5 bases, there was a span of 13 bases. This CDR3 has 12 residues. Looked up from germline, CDR1 is SQVTM and CDR2 is ANQGSEA.

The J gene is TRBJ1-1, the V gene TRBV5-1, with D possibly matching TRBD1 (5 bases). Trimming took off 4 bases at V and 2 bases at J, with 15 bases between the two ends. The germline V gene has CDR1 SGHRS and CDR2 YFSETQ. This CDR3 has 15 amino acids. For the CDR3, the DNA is TGCGCCAGCAGCGGGCCGGGACGGGTAAACACTGAAGCTTTCTTT. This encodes CASSGPGRVNTEAFF.

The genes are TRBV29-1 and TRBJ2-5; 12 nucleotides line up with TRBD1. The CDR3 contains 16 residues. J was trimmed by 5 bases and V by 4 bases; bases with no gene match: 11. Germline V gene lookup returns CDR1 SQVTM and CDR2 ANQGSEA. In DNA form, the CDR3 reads TGCAGCGTTGCTTTGGGTGGGACAGGGGGCGTGGAGACCCAGTACTTC. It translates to CSVALGGTGGVETQYF.

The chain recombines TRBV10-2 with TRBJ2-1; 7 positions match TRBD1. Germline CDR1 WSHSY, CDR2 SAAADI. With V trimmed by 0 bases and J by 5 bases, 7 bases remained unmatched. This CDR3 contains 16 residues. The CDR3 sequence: CASSESGTEIDNEQFF. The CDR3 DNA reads TGCGCCAGCAGTGAGTCCGGGACAGAGATTGACAATGAGCAGTTCTTC.

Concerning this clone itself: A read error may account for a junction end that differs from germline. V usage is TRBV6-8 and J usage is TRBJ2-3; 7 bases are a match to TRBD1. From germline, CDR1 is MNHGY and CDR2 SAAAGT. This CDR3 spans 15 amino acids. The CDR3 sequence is CAISQGQSHTDTQYF. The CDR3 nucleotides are TGTGCCATCAGTCAGGGACAGAGCCACACAGATACGCAGTATTTT.

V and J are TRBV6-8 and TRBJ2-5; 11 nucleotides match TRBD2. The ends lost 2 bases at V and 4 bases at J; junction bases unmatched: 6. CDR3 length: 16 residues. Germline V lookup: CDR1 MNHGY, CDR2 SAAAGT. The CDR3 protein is CASSYLLAGGRETQYF. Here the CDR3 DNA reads TGTGCCAGCAGTTACCTCCTAGCGGGGGGTCGAGAGACCCAGTACTTC.

CDR3 DNA: TGTGCCTCGGGCCAAAGCTCCTATAATTCACCCCTCCACTTT. Translating gives CASGQSSYNSPLHF. The V and J genes are TRBV30 and TRBJ1-6, with D hard to call. V was clipped by 7 bases and J by 0 bases, with 10 bases between them. The CDR3 extends over 14 amino acids. Germline lookup yields CDR1 GTSNPN and CDR2 SVGIG (reference sequence).

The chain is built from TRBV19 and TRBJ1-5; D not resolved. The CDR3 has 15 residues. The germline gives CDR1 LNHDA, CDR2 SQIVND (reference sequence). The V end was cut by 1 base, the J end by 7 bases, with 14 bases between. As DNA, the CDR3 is TGTGCCAGTAGTATAGCGGCCCGTCCCGAGCAGCCCCAGCATTTT. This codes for CASSIAARPEQPQHF.

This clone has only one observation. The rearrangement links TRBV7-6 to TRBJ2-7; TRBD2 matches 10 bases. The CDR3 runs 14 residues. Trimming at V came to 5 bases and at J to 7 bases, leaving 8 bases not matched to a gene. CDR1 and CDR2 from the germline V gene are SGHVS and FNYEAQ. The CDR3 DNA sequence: TGTGCCAGCAGCCCCGGACTAGCGGTGAGGGAGCAGTACTTC. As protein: CASSPGLAVREQYF.

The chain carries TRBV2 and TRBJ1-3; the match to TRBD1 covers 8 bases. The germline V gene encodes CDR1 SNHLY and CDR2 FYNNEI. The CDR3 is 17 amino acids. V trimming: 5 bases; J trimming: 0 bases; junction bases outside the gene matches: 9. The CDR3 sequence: CASSSLPGGYSGNTIYF. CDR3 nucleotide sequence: TGTGCCAGCAGTTCGTTACCAGGGGGCTACTCTGGAAACACCATATATTTT.

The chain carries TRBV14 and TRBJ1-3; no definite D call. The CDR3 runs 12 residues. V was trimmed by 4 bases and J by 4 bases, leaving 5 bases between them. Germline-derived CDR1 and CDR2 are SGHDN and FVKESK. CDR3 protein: CASSRGGNTIYF. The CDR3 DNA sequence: TGTGCCAGCAGCCGGGGAGGAAACACCATATATTTT.

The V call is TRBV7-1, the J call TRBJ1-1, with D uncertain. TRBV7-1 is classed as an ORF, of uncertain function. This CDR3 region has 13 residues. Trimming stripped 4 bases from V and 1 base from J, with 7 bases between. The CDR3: CASSLAANTEAFF. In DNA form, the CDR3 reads TGTGCCAGCAGCTTAGCGGCGAACACTGAAGCTTTCTTT.

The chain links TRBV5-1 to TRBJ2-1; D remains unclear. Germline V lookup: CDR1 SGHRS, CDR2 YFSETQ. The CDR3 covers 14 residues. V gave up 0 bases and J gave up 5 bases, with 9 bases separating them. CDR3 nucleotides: TGCGCCAGCAGCTTGGTCCTAGGGAACAATGAGCAGTTCTTC. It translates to CASSLVLGNNEQFF.

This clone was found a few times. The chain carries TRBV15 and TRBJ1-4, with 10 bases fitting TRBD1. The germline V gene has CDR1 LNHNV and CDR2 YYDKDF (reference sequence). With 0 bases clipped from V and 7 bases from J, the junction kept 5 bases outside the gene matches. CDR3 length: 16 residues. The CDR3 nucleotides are TGTGCCACCAGCAGAGACCCGACAGGGGGCACTGAAAAACTGTTTTTT. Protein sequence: CATSRDPTGGTEKLFF.

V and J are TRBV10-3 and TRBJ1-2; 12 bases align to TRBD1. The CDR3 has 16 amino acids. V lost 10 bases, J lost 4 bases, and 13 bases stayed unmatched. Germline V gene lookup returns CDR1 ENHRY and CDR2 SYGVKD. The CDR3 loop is CASGRDRGRTLYGYTF. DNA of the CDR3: TGTGCCAGCGGCCGGGACAGGGGGCGGACTCTCTATGGCTACACCTTC.

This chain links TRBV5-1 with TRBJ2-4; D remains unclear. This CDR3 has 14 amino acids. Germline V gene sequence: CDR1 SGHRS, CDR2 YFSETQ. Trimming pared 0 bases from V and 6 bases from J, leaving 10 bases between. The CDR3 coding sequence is TGCGCCAGCAGCTTGGAGGGTTTAGCAAACATTCAGTACTTC. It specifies CASSLEGLANIQYF.

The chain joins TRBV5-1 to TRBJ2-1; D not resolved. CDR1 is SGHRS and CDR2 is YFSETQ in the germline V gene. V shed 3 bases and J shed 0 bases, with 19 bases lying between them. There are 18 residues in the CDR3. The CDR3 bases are TGCGCCAGCAGCTACCCTGGCCGGCAGCGTAGCTCCTACAATGAGCAGTTCTTC. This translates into CASSYPGRQRSSYNEQFF.

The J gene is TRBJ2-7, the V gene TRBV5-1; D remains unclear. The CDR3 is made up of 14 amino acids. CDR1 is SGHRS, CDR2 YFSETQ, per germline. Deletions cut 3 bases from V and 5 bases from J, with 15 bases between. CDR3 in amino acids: CASSSQYWYHEQYF. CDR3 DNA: TGCGCCAGCAGCTCCCAATATTGGTACCACGAGCAGTACTTC.

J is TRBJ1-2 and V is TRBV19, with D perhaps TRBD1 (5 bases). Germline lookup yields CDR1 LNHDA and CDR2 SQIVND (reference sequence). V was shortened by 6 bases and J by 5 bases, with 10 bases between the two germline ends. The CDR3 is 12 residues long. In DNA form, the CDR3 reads TGTGCCAGTAGCAGCGACAGATATGGCTACACCTTC. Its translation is CASSSDRYGYTF. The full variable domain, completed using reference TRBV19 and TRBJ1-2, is DGGITQSPKYLFRKEGQNVTLSCEQNLNHDAMYWYRQDPGQGLRLIYYSQIVNDFQKGDIAEGYSVSREKKESFPLTVTSAQKNPTAFYLCASSSDRYGYTFGSGTRLTVV.

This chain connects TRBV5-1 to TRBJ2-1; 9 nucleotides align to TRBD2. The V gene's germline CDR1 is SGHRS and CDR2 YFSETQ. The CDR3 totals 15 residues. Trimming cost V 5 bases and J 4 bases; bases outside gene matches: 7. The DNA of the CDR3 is TGCGCCAGCAGTCCTAGCGGGGTAGAATACAATGAGCAGTTCTTC. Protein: CASSPSGVEYNEQFF.

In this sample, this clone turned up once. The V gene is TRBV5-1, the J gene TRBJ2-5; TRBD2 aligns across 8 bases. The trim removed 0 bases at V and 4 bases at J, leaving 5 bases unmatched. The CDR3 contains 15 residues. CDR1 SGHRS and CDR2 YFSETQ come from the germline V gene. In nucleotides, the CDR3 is TGCGCCAGCAGCTTGGCCCTCGCGGGAGGAGAGACCCAGTACTTC. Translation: CASSLALAGGETQYF. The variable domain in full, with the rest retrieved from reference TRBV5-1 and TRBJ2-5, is KAGVTQTPRYLIKTRGQQVTLSCSPISGHRSVSWYQQTPGQGLQFLFEYFSETQRNKGNFPGRFSGRQFSNSRSEMNVSTLELGDSALYLCASSLALAGGETQYFGPGTRLLVL.

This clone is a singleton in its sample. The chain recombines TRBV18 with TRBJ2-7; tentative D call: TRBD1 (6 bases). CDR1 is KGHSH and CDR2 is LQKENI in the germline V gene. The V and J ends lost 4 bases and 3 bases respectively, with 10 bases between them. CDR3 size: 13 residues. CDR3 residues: CASSLLDSYEQYF. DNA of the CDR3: TGTGCCAGCTCACTTCTGGACAGCTACGAGCAGTACTTC.

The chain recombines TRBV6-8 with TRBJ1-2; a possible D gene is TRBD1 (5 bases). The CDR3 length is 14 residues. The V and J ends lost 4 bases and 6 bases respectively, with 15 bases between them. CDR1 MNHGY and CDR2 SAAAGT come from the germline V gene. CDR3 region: CASSLAPRVHGYTF. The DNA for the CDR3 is TGTGCCAGCAGTTTAGCCCCCAGGGTTCATGGCTACACCTTC.

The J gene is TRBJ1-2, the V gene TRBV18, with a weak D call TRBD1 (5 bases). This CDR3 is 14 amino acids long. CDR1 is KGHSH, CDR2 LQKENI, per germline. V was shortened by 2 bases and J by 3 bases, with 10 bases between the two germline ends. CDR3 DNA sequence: TGTGCCAGCTCACCATCCAGGGCGGACTATGGCTACACCTTC. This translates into CASSPSRADYGYTF. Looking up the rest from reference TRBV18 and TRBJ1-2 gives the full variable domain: NAGVMQNPRHLVRRRGQEARLRCSPMKGHSHVYWYRQLPEEGLKFMVYLQKENIIDESGMPKERFSAEFPKEGPSILRIQQVVRGDSAAYFCASSPSRADYGYTFGSGTRLTVV.